This T cell receptor (beta chain) was sequenced during a study of OX40 agonist ivuxolimab in advanced cancers. Systemic immunosuppression or a history of autoimmune disease excluded patients. Blood specimens came from baseline, cycle 4 day 1, and cycle 7 day 1. A remark on this clone: What it recognizes is unknown.

V lost 5 bases and J lost 3; bases outside the gene matches: 9. This CDR3 is built from 15 residues. Looked up from germline, CDR1 is MDHEN and CDR2 is SYDVKM. Study observations and caveats: More expanded clones were seen, on average, in CD8+ T cells than in CD4+. Doses of 0.1 to 3.0 mg/kg were accompanied by clonal expansion of CD4+ and CD8+ blood T cells by week 6.

Sequencing used immunoSEQ multiplex PCR; TCRdb keeps in-frame clones, though not all of them. The table includes tens of thousands of clones, approximately 80% detected once. This receptor was obtained from an adult with an advanced solid tumor such as melanoma, head and neck, liver or kidney cancer. Here the sequenced sample was CD4+ or CD8+ T cells sorted from blood, taken in a trial of the OX40 agonist ivuxolimab. The chain employs TRBV28 and TRBJ2-5; TRBD1 matches at 7 bases. The chain's CDR3 is CASSGRTGTEETQYF. DNA for the CDR3: TGTGCCAGCAGTGGCAGAACCGGGACAGAAGAGACCCAGTACTTC. Full variable domain (rest looked up from reference TRBV28 and TRBJ2-5): DVKVTQSSRYLVKRTGEKVFLECVQDMDHENMFWYRQDPGLGLRLIYFSYDVKMKEKGDIPEGYSVSREKKERFSLILESASTNQTSMYLCASSGRTGTEETQYFGPGTRLLVL.